Listed below are T cell receptor beta chains from one sample, sequenced in a study of early T cells in non-severe SARS-CoV-2 infection. TCRdb reprocessed the 5' RACE reads with MiXCR, giving one entry per CDR3 protein. The sample has around 35,000 distinct CDR3 sequences, 5% to 6.5% seen once. The sequencing input was whole blood. All receptors derive from an adult who was a healthcare worker with PCR-confirmed SARS-CoV-2 infection or an uninfected control (not recorded which). Each CDR3 is given with its conserved first and last residue. Each record gives: D gene, V gene, J gene, clone size, CDR3 DNA, CDR3 protein. A D gene is named only where the DNA matches it firmly. The size of a clone is reported for some rows only, either as once, few or many, or as a class for expanded clones.

TRBD1	TRBV10-2	TRBJ1-2	NA	TGCGCCAGCACTAGGGACAGCCTCTATGGCTACACCTTC	CASTRDSLYGYTF
NA	TRBV30	TRBJ2-7	many	TGTGCCTGGAGTCCCCGGGCGGGCGAGCAGTACTTC	CAWSPRAGEQYF
TRBD2	TRBV10-3	TRBJ2-3	many	TGTGCCATCAGTGGGGGACTAGCGGAGACGCAGTATTTT	CAISGGLAETQYF
NA	TRBV18	TRBJ1-2	many	TGTGCCAGCTCACCAGAATCCGAGACAGATTATGGCTACACCTTC	CASSPESETDYGYTF
NA	TRBV4-2	TRBJ2-1	many	TGTGCCAGCAGCCCCCCCGAGGACAACTACAATGAGCAGTTCTTC	CASSPPEDNYNEQFF
NA	TRBV18	TRBJ1-2	many	TGTGCCAGCTCACCCGGACAGACAACTAACTATGGCTACACCTTC	CASSPGQTTNYGYTF
NA	TRBV11-2	TRBJ2-4	many	TGTGCCAGCAGCGGAAGGGCAGCGATAGCCAAAAACATTCAGTACTTC	CASSGRAAIAKNIQYF
NA	TRBV29-1	TRBJ1-2	many	TGCAGCGTTATCGGGACATCGAACTATGGCTACACCTTC	CSVIGTSNYGYTF
NA	TRBV12-3/TRBV12-4	TRBJ2-2	many	TGTGCCAGCAGTCCCGCAATCGCCGGGGAGCTGTTTTTT	CASSPAIAGELFF
NA	TRBV7-9	TRBJ1-4	NA	TGTGCCAGCAGCTTCGGAGGGGCCAGTGAAAAACTGTTTTTT	CASSFGGASEKLFF
NA	TRBV6-1	TRBJ2-2	few	TGTGCCAGCTCTTGGGGGGGCTCCAACACCGGGGAGCTGTTTTTT	CASSWGGSNTGELFF
NA	TRBV7-9	TRBJ1-4	NA	TGTGCCAGCAGCTCCGGACAGCCCGCGAAGCTGTTTTTT	CASSSGQPAKLFF
NA	TRBV7-9	TRBJ1-5	many	TGTGCCAGCAGCCCCGGTTATCAGCCCCAGCATTTT	CASSPGYQPQHF
NA	TRBV4-3	TRBJ2-3	many	TGCGCCAGCAGCCAAGACTGGCAGAGGCCTAGCACAGATACGCAGTATTTT	CASSQDWQRPSTDTQYF
NA	TRBV27	TRBJ1-1	many	TGTGCCAGCAGTTTATTGCAGGGAGGGACTGAAGCTTTCTTT	CASSLLQGGTEAFF
TRBD1	TRBV7-3	TRBJ2-1	many	TGTGCCAGCAGTCGGACAGGGCGGGGCAATGAGCAGTTCTTC	CASSRTGRGNEQFF
NA	TRBV7-2	TRBJ2-7	many	TGTGCCAGCAGCTTTACTCCGGTGGGGCCGAGCTCCTACGAGCAGTACTTC	CASSFTPVGPSSYEQYF
TRBD2	TRBV7-9	TRBJ2-1	many	TGTGCCAGCAGCCTACACCGGGGGGGCCTCTACAATGAGCAGTTCTTC	CASSLHRGGLYNEQFF
TRBD2	TRBV10-3	TRBJ2-3	NA	TGTGCCATCAGCTCCGGAGCGGGGGGGCAAGATACGCAGTATTTT	CAISSGAGGQDTQYF
TRBD1	TRBV12-3/TRBV12-4	TRBJ1-2	many	TGTGCCAGCAGTACGGGACAGGGTTATGGCTACACCTTC	CASSTGQGYGYTF
NA	TRBV19	TRBJ2-5	many	TGTGCCAGTAGTACTCGTCGGCAGGAAGAGACCCAGTACTTC	CASSTRRQEETQYF
TRBD2	TRBV24-1	TRBJ2-5	many	TGTGCCACCAGTGCTTCACTTAGCGGGGTTGGGGAGACCCAGTACTTC	CATSASLSGVGETQYF
NA	TRBV24-1	TRBJ2-7	many	TGTGCCACCAGTGATTCCCCCAACTCCTACGAGCAGTACTTC	CATSDSPNSYEQYF
NA	TRBV19	TRBJ2-7	NA	TGTGCCAGTAGTATAGATCTAGGTATTACGAACTTCTACGAGCAGTACTTC	CASSIDLGITNFYEQYF
NA	TRBV27	TRBJ1-3	many	TGTGCCAGCAGCTTAGGTATTACTGGAAACACCATATATTTT	CASSLGITGNTIYF
NA	TRBV11-2	TRBJ2-2	many	TGTGCCAGCAGCCCTTATACCGCGAACACCGGGGAGCTGTTTTTT	CASSPYTANTGELFF
NA	TRBV30	TRBJ2-2	many	TGTGCCTGGAGTGTAAGCAGGGCCGGGGAGCTGTTTTTT	CAWSVSRAGELFF
TRBD1	TRBV10-3	TRBJ1-6	NA	TGTGCCATCAGTGCCGAAGGGGGCGTTAATTCACCCCTCCACTTT	CAISAEGGVNSPLHF
TRBD1	TRBV6-6	TRBJ2-5	many	TGTGCCAGCAGTTACCCGGACAGGGGGCTAGAGACCCAGTACTTC	CASSYPDRGLETQYF
TRBD2	TRBV20-1	TRBJ2-2	many	TGCAGTGCGCCCACTAGCGGGAGTGGGACCGGGGAGCTGTTTTTT	CSAPTSGSGTGELFF
TRBD2	TRBV7-9	TRBJ2-7	many	TGTGCCAGCAGCCCATGGGAGGGGAACGAGCAGTACTTC	CASSPWEGNEQYF
NA	TRBV7-9	TRBJ2-5	NA	TGTGCCAGCAGCTTCGGTGGAAAGACCCAGTACTTC	CASSFGGKTQYF
NA	TRBV12-3/TRBV12-4	TRBJ2-5	many	TGTGCCAGCAGTTTAGGCGCGCGGGAGACCCAGTACTTC	CASSLGARETQYF
NA	TRBV18	TRBJ1-6	many	TGTGCCAGCTCACCACGGACAGTAATAGTGGGTTCACCCCTCCACTTT	CASSPRTVIVGSPLHF
NA	TRBV7-2	TRBJ1-2	many	TGTGCCAGCAGCTTAAGCCAGGTCAGCCCCTATGGCTACACCTTC	CASSLSQVSPYGYTF
TRBD1	TRBV2	TRBJ1-5	few	TGTGCCACCCGCCCCCGGGGACAGCCTAATCAGCCCCAGCATTTT	CATRPRGQPNQPQHF
NA	TRBV5-6	TRBJ1-1	few	TGTGCCAGTAACCTGACGCCAGGTGGGACTGAAGCTTTCTTT	CASNLTPGGTEAFF
TRBD1	TRBV7-9	TRBJ2-1	many	TGTGCCAGCAGGCGGACAGGAGTCTACTACAATGAGCAGTTCTTC	CASRRTGVYYNEQFF
NA	TRBV4-3	TRBJ1-1	NA	TGCGCCAGCAGCCAAGTGCAAGGGACTGAAGCTTTCTTT	CASSQVQGTEAFF
NA	TRBV15	TRBJ1-5	many	TGTGCCACCAGCAGAGATACGGGGAATCATCAGCCCCAGCATTTT	CATSRDTGNHQPQHF
TRBD1	TRBV2	TRBJ1-2	many	TGTGCCAGCAGTAAGCCGACAGGGATTAACTATGGCTACACCTTC	CASSKPTGINYGYTF
TRBD2	TRBV19	TRBJ2-4	many	TGTGCAAGTAGGGAGGGGCCCAAAAACATTCAGTACTTC	CASREGPKNIQYF
NA	TRBV9	TRBJ2-1	many	TGTGCCAGCAGCGTAGGACAACCCTCCTACAATGAGCAGTTCTTC	CASSVGQPSYNEQFF
TRBD1	TRBV2	TRBJ2-3	many	TGTGCCACTACAATCGCCGGGACAGGGCATCAAGATACGCAGTATTTT	CATTIAGTGHQDTQYF
NA	TRBV29-1	TRBJ2-1	many	TGCAGCGTTGTGGTTAGTGACTACAATGAGCAGTTCTTC	CSVVVSDYNEQFF
NA	TRBV15	TRBJ2-4	many	TGTGCCACCAGCAGAGATAGTGCAGGGAAAAACATTCAGTACTTC	CATSRDSAGKNIQYF
NA	TRBV24-1	TRBJ1-5	many	TGTGCCACCAGTGATTCAGGGGCAAGCAATCAGCCCCAGCATTTT	CATSDSGASNQPQHF
NA	TRBV10-1	TRBJ2-1	many	TGCGCCAGCAGTCCAGGACTCTCCCACTCCTACAATGAGCAGTTCTTC	CASSPGLSHSYNEQFF
NA	TRBV7-2	TRBJ2-7	many	TGTGCCAGCAGCTTCTCGTGGACCACCGGCGAGCAGTACTTC	CASSFSWTTGEQYF
TRBD1	TRBV5-6	TRBJ2-4	many	TGTGCCAGCAGCATCCGGGACAGGGGGCGAGAAAACATTCAGTACTTC	CASSIRDRGRENIQYF
TRBD1	TRBV15	TRBJ1-3	many	TGTGCCACCAGTACCGACAGGGACCCTGGAAACACCATATATTTT	CATSTDRDPGNTIYF
NA	TRBV12-3/TRBV12-4	TRBJ1-5	many	TGTGCCAGCAGTCCCGGGACATCTGAGGGCCAGCCCCAGCATTTT	CASSPGTSEGQPQHF
TRBD1	TRBV3-1	TRBJ2-5	many	TGTGCCAGCAGCCAACCCGGGACAGGGTTAGAGACCCAGTACTTC	CASSQPGTGLETQYF
TRBD1	TRBV29-1	TRBJ2-7	many	TGCAGCGTTGACCATGGACAGGGGAACTACGAGCAGTACTTC	CSVDHGQGNYEQYF